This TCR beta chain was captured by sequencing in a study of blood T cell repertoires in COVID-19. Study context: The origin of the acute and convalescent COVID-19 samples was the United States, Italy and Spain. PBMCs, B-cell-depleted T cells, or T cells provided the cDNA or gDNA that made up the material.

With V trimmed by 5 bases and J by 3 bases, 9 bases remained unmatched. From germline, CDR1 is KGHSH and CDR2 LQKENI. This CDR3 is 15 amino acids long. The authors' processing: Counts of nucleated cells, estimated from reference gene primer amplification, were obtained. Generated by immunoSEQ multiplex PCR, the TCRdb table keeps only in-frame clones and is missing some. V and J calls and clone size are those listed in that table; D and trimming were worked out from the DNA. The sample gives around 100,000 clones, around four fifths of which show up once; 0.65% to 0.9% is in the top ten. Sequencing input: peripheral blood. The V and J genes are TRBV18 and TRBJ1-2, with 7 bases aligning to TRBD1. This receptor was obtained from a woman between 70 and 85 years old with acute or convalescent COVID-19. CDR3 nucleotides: TGTGCCAGCTCATTCACAGGGCAGGGGGACTATGGCTACACCTTC. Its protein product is CASSFTGQGDYGYTF.